This TCR beta chain was found in a study of shared clonotypes between healthy human individuals. With V trimmed by 5 bases and J by 4 bases, 7 bases remained unmatched. Germline V lookup: CDR1 SGHAT, CDR2 FQNNGV. The CDR3 length is 16 residues. Measured with immunoSEQ multiplex PCR; TCRdb has only the in-frame clones, and not every one. The sample contains over a million clones, around 82% of which appear only once. The sample consisted of memory CD4+ T cells from PBMCs. Subset of the sample: CD45RA-negative fraction. This chain uses TRBV11-2 with TRBJ2-2; 10 nucleotides align to TRBD2. This TCR was recovered from a man aged 18 to 30 in good health. Some clones in this sample may be carry-over from other donors' samples. In nucleotides, the CDR3 is TGTGCCAGCAGCCAAGTTCGGACTAGCGGCACCGGGGAGCTGTTTTTT. This codes for CASSQVRTSGTGELFF.